This T cell receptor beta chain was obtained from a study of blood T cell repertoires in COVID-19. On the study more broadly: Material from acute and convalescent COVID-19 was sourced from the United States, Italy and Spain. Sources were T cells, B-cell-depleted T cells, or PBMCs; the material itself was cDNA or gDNA.

V lost 7 bases, J lost 5 bases, and 7 bases stayed unmatched. Germline V lookup: CDR1 ENHRY, CDR2 SYGVKD. This CDR3 has 13 residues. Profiled with immunoSEQ multiplex PCR; TCRdb holds only in-frame clones, not every one. The table lists roughly 250,000 clones, roughly 89% of them singletons. Participant ages covered about 18 to 90 years across 20 to 30 US areas. Recovery meant two consecutive negative NP/OP PCR tests, professional clearance, or resolved symptoms. Material for sequencing was PBMCs or T cells enriched from blood (not recorded which). This rearrangement joins TRBV10-3 to TRBJ2-5, with 7 bases lining up with TRBD1. The source of this sequence is a middle-aged man who had recovered from COVID-19. The CDR3 sequence is CAIKTGAAETQYF. The CDR3 DNA sequence: TGTGCCATCAAAACAGGGGCGGCTGAGACCCAGTACTTC.